The 10 T cell receptor beta chains reported below all come from one sample, sequenced in a study of blood T cell repertoires in COVID-19. Only in-frame clones appear in the TCRdb table, and some are missing; sequencing was by immunoSEQ multiplex PCR. This table holds 150,000 to 200,000 clones, 83% found once. Source material: peripheral blood. The receptors come from a woman in her seventies with COVID-19, enrolled during active disease.

For this clone: This sample also contains other DNA sequences that code for the same CDR3. The V and J genes are TRBV7-2 and TRBJ1-5, with D possibly matching TRBD1 (5 bases). This CDR3 has 14 residues. Per the germline V gene, CDR1 is SGHTA and CDR2 is FQGNSA. V lost 2 bases to trimming and J lost 7 bases, with 12 bases between them. The CDR3 nucleotides are TGTGCCAGCAGCTTACGGGGGTTGGGCCAGCCCCAGCATTTT. Translating gives CASSLRGLGQPQHF. The variable domain in full, completed from reference TRBV7-2 and TRBJ1-5, reads GAGVSQSPSNKVTEKGKDVELRCDPISGHTALYWYRQSLGQGLEFLIYFQGNSAPDKSGLPSDRFSAERTGGSVSTLTIQRTQQEDSAVYLCASSLRGLGQPQHFGDGTRLSIL.

Written as DNA, the CDR3 is TGCGCCAGCAGCTTATCATCGGGAGGGCCCTGGGAGACCCAGTACTTC. Translation: CASSLSSGGPWETQYF. The V gene is TRBV5-1, the J gene TRBJ2-5, with 8 bases identical to TRBD2. With 2 bases clipped from V and 5 bases from J, the junction kept 11 bases outside the gene matches. This CDR3 comprises 16 residues. CDR1 SGHRS and CDR2 YFSETQ come from the germline V gene.

The chain couples TRBV5-1 to TRBJ2-1, with D tentatively TRBD1 (5 bases). V lost 4 bases, J lost 8 bases, and 16 bases lay in between. Germline V gene data show CDR1 as SGHRS and CDR2 as YFSETQ. The CDR3 loop spans 14 amino acids. The DNA of the CDR3 is TGCGCCAGCAGCAGAGAGCCCCCAGGGCATGAGCAGTTCTTC. This translates into CASSREPPGHEQFF. Combining the CDR3 with reference TRBV5-1 and TRBJ2-1 gives the whole variable domain KAGVTQTPRYLIKTRGQQVTLSCSPISGHRSVSWYQQTPGQGLQFLFEYFSETQRNKGNFPGRFSGRQFSNSRSEMNVSTLELGDSALYLCASSREPPGHEQFFGPGTRLTVL.

J is TRBJ2-7 and V is TRBV7-9, with D uncertain. CDR1 and CDR2 (germline): SEHNR, FQNEAQ (reference sequence). The CDR3 is 15 residues long. V lost 6 bases, J lost 3 bases, and 18 bases lay in between. The CDR3 sequence: CASRSPRSLDYEQYF. The CDR3, as DNA: TGTGCCAGCAGGTCCCCGAGAAGCCTAGACTACGAGCAGTACTTC.

The sample holds one count of this clone. V and J are TRBV4-1 and TRBJ1-1; 8 bases fit TRBD1. The V gene end was trimmed by 4 bases and the J gene end by 1 base; junction bases not matched to a gene: 5. Looked up from germline, CDR1 is MGHRA and CDR2 is YSYEKL. This CDR3 region has 15 residues. Written as DNA, the CDR3 is TGCGCCAGCAGCCTAAGGACAGGGCCGAACACTGAAGCTTTCTTT. Translated: CASSLRTGPNTEAFF.

V usage is TRBV5-1 and J usage is TRBJ1-6; TRBD1 aligns across 7 bases. CDR3 length: 15 residues. Germline V lookup: CDR1 SGHRS, CDR2 YFSETQ. With 4 bases clipped from V and 7 bases from J, the junction kept 8 bases outside the gene matches. CDR3: CASSTETGTNSPLHF. The CDR3 DNA reads TGCGCCAGCAGCACTGAGACAGGGACCAATTCACCCCTCCACTTT.

This clone was seen ten or more times. This rearrangement joins TRBV19 to TRBJ2-5; TRBD2 matches at 7 bases. The CDR3 sequence is 16 residues long. V was pared by 3 bases and J by 5 bases, with 12 bases of the junction left unmatched. Germline lookup yields CDR1 LNHDA and CDR2 SQIVND (reference sequence). The CDR3 loop is CASSIGGRGVWETQYF. In DNA form, the CDR3 reads TGTGCCAGTAGTATTGGCGGGAGAGGGGTTTGGGAGACCCAGTACTTC.

V and J are TRBV7-9 and TRBJ2-5; 9 nucleotides line up with TRBD2. Germline V gene data show CDR1 as SEHNR and CDR2 as FQNEAQ (reference sequence). V lost 6 bases to trimming and J lost 5 bases; unmatched junction nucleotides: 13. This CDR3 region has 16 residues. CDR3 sequence: CASSRERREGRETQYF. For the CDR3, the DNA is TGTGCCAGCAGTCGTGAAAGGCGGGAGGGTCGGGAGACCCAGTACTTC.

This chain joins TRBV9 and TRBJ2-3, with a weak D call TRBD2 (6 bases). The length of the CDR3 is 15 residues. CDR1 and CDR2 (germline): SGDLS, YYNGEE. V lost 7 bases to trimming and J lost 0 bases, with 15 bases between them. This CDR3 is CASGPGLHSTDTQYF. The CDR3, as DNA: TGTGCCAGCGGCCCGGGACTTCATAGCACAGATACGCAGTATTTT.

The genes are TRBV7-2 and TRBJ2-6; D is possibly TRBD1 (6 bases). The CDR3 has 17 residues. The V and J ends lost 8 bases and 3 bases respectively, with 20 bases between them. The germline V gene encodes CDR1 SGHTA and CDR2 FQGNSA. The CDR3 spells CASGGQPLPGGANVLTF. The CDR3 DNA follows: TGTGCCAGCGGAGGACAGCCCTTGCCGGGTGGGGCCAACGTCCTGACTTTC.